One sample yielded the 2 T cell receptor beta chains listed below, sequenced in a study of T cell responses to AZD1222 COVID-19 vaccine. Some clones are missing from TCRdb's copy, which holds only in-frame ones; the method was immunoSEQ multiplex PCR. Seen here are tens of thousands of clones, 86% observed once, and the top ten hold less than 7%. The starting material was peripheral blood, obtained on day 0 of AZD1222 vaccination. All receptors derive from an adult in good health.

This clone was observed once. The chain uses TRBV7-2 and TRBJ1-4, with a tentative D call TRBD1 (6 bases). The CDR3 runs to 14 residues. Trimming stripped 5 bases from V and 5 bases from J, with 12 bases between. CDR1 SGHTA and CDR2 FQGNSA come from the germline V gene. The CDR3 loop reads CASSPRDTNEKLFF. CDR3 DNA sequence: TGTGCCAGCAGCCCCCGGGACACCAATGAAAAACTGTTTTTT. The variable domain in full, with the rest retrieved from reference TRBV7-2 and TRBJ1-4, is GAGVSQSPSNKVTEKGKDVELRCDPISGHTALYWYRQSLGQGLEFLIYFQGNSAPDKSGLPSDRFSAERTGGSVSTLTIQRTQQEDSAVYLCASSPRDTNEKLFFGSGTQLSVL.

This chain joins TRBV27 and TRBJ2-2; 9 nucleotides line up with TRBD1. The CDR3 covers 20 residues. CDR1 is MNHEY and CDR2 is SMNVEV in the germline V gene (reference sequence). Trimming removed 2 bases from V and 1 base from J; junction bases left unmatched: 14. The CDR3 nucleotides are TGTGCCAGCAGTTTAGTTCCCGGGGCACAGGGGGCGCGGAACACCGGGGAGCTGTTTTTT. It yields the protein CASSLVPGAQGARNTGELFF.